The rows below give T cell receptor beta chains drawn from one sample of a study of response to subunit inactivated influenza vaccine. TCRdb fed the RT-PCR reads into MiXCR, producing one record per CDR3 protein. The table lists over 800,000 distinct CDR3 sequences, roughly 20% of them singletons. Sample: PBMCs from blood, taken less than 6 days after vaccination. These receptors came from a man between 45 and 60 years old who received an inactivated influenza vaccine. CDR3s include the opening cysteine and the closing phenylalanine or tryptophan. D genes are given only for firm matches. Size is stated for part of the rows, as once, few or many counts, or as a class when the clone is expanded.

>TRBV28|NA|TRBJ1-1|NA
TGTGCCAGCCATGGGGGACACACTGAAGCTTTCTTT
CASHGGHTEAFF
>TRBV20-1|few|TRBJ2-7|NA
TGCAGTGCTAGGGCGACCATAGAGTACGAGCAGTACTTC
CSARATIEYEQYF
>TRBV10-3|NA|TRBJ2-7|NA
TGTGCTCATCACGCGGAACGCCTGGGCGAGCAGTACTTC
CAHHAERLGEQYF
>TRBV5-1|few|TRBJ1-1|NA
TGCGCCAGCAGCTTGGACGGCTTAACTTTCTTT
CASSLDGLTFF
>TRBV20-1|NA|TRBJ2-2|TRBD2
TGCAGTGCTACACCCGGGACTAGCGGGAGTTCCGCCACCGGGGAGCTGTTTTTT
CSATPGTSGSSATGELFF
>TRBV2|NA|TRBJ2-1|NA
TGTGCCAGCAGTTTCCTCGGGACAAACGACGTCTGGGCCTACAATGAGCAGTTCTTC
CASSFLGTNDVWAYNEQFF
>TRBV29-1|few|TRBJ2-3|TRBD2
TGCAGCGTTTCTCCCCCCGGGGGGAACGCAGATACGCAGTATTTT
CSVSPPGGNADTQYF
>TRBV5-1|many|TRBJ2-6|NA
TGTGCCAGCAGCTTGGGCTCTGGGGCCAACGTCCTGACTTTC
CASSLGSGANVLTF
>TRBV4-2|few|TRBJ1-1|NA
TGTGCCAGCAGGCAAAATGGGGGAACTGAAGCTTTCTTT
CASRQNGGTEAFF
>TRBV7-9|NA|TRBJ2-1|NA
TGTGCCAGCCCGTCAGAGGCTAGCAATGAGCAGTTCTTC
CASPSEASNEQFF
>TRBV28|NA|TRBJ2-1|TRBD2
TGTGCCAGCAGGGACAGACTAGCGGTCTACAATGAGCAGTTCTTC
CASRDRLAVYNEQFF
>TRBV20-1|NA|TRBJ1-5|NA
TGCAGTGCTAGAGATCAGCCCGATCAGCCCCAGCATTTT
CSARDQPDQPQHF
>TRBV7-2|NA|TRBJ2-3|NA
TGTGCCAGCAGCTTAGCGAATGGAGATACGCAGTATTTT
CASSLANGDTQYF
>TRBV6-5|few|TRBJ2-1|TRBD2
TGTGCCAGCAGTTACTCGCGTAGCGGGGAGGGCAATGAGCAGTTCTTC
CASSYSRSGEGNEQFF
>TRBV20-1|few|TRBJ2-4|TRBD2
TGCAGTGCCGTCAGTGGGACTAGCGTAAACATTCAGTACTTC
CSAVSGTSVNIQYF
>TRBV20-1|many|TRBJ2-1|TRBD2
TGCAGTGCTAGAGAAGCGGGGAGCTCCTACAATGAGCAGTTCTTC
CSAREAGSSYNEQFF
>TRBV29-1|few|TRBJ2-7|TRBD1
TGCAGCGTCGGGACAGCTAGAGACGAGCAGTACTTC
CSVGTARDEQYF
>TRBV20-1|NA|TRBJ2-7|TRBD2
TGCAGTGCTAGAGATCTAGCGGGAGCTCTCTACGAGCAGTACTTC
CSARDLAGALYEQYF
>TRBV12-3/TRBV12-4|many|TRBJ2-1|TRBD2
TGTGCCAGCAGTTTGCGCCTAGCGGGGTACAATGAGCAGTTCTTC
CASSLRLAGYNEQFF
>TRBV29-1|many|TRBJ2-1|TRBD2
TGCAGCGTATCGCCGGGACTAAGCTCCTACAATGAGCAGTTCTTC
CSVSPGLSSYNEQFF
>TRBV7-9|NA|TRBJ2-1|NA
TGTGCCAGCAGCTTCCGGGGGGCAACCTACAATGAGCAGTTCTTC
CASSFRGATYNEQFF
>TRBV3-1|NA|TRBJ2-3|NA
TGTGCCAGCAGCCAAGGCGGGGGCCTTGGAGATACGCAGTATTTT
CASSQGGGLGDTQYF
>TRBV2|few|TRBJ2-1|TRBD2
TGTGCCAGCAGGGAGCGGGGTTCTTCCTACAATGAGCAGTTCTTC
CASRERGSSYNEQFF
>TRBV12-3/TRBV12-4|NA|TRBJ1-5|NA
TGTGCCAGCAACCCCGGTCGGGATCAACCCCAGCATTTT
CASNPGRDQPQHF
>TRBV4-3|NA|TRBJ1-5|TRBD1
TGCGCCAGCAGCCAAGATCGACAGGGTAGGGAGCCCCAGCATTTT
CASSQDRQGREPQHF
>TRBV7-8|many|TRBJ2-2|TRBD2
TGTGCCAGCAGCTCGGGACTAGCGGGAGTTACCGGGGAGCTGTTTTTT
CASSSGLAGVTGELFF
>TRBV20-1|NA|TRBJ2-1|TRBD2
TGCAGTGCTAGGACGGACTCTAGCGGAGACCATTACAATGAGCAGTTCTTC
CSARTDSSGDHYNEQFF
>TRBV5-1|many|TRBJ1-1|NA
TGCGCCAGCAGCAATGACGGGATCTCGGGAACTGAAGCTTTCTTT
CASSNDGISGTEAFF
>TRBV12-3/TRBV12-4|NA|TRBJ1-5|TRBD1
TGTGCCAGCAGTCGGACAGGTTTCGGGAATCAGCCCCAGCATTTT
CASSRTGFGNQPQHF
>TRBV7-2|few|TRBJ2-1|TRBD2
TGTGCCAGCAGCATGAGCGGGGCCAGTAACAATGAGCAGTTCTTC
CASSMSGASNNEQFF
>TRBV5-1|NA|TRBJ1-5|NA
TGCGCCAGCAGCTTGGCCTCAGGGCAGCCCCAGCATTTT
CASSLASGQPQHF
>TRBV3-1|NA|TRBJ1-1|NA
TGTGCCGTGGCTCCAGCGAACACTGAAGCTTTCTTT
CAVAPANTEAFF
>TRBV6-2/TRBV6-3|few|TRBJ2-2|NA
TGTGCCAGCAGCCCCGGGACTCGCTGGGACACCGGGGAGCTGTTTTTT
CASSPGTRWDTGELFF
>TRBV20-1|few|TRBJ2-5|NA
TGCAGTGCTAGCGTCCGGGGCTTCCAAGAGACCCAGTACTTC
CSASVRGFQETQYF
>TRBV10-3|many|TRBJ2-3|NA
TGTGCCATCAGTCGGGTTAGCACAGATACGCAGTATTTT
CAISRVSTDTQYF